This is a list of T cell receptor beta chains from one sample in a study of blood T cell repertoires in COVID-19. The data were produced by immunoSEQ multiplex PCR, yet TCRdb's version contains in-frame clones alone and is incomplete. The sample yields about 140,000 clones, about 76% seen once. The specimen sequenced was peripheral blood. The origin of the receptors is a man older than 75 with acute or convalescent COVID-19. The CDR3 runs from the conserved cysteine through the conserved F or W. A D gene is named only where the DNA matches it firmly. Only part of the rows carry a size: once, few, many, or a class if the clone is expanded.

D	V	size	J	CDR3	DNA
TRBD1	TRBV7-3	once	TRBJ2-5	CASSQQGAPQETQYF	TGTGCCAGCAGCCAACAGGGGGCTCCCCAGGAGACCCAGTACTTC
NA	TRBV5-1	NA	TRBJ1-1	CASSFDSLNTEAFF	TGCGCCAGCAGCTTCGACAGTTTGAACACTGAAGCTTTCTTT
NA	TRBV5-1	NA	TRBJ1-1	CASSLAAGATEAFF	TGCGCCAGCAGCTTGGCCGCGGGGGCCACTGAAGCTTTCTTT
NA	TRBV5-6	NA	TRBJ1-1	CASSLGGSGGASEAFF	TGTGCCAGCAGCTTGGGGGGGTCGGGGGGCGCGTCTGAAGCTTTCTTT
TRBD2	TRBV28	NA	TRBJ2-3	CASSFHQRGVPSTDTQYF	TGTGCCAGCAGTTTTCACCAGCGGGGGGTACCAAGCACAGATACGCAGTATTTT
NA	TRBV19	NA	TRBJ1-4	CASSRRLGGEKLFF	TGTGCCAGTAGTCGACGCCTGGGCGGGGAAAAACTGTTTTTT
TRBD2	TRBV27	few	TRBJ2-5	CASSRWGGKTQYF	TGTGCCAGCAGTCGCTGGGGGGGGAAGACCCAGTACTTC
NA	TRBV7-8	NA	TRBJ1-1	CASSFSPLLLNTEAFF	TGTGCCAGCAGCTTTTCCCCTCTACTGTTGAACACTGAAGCTTTCTTT
TRBD1	TRBV27	NA	TRBJ1-6	CASSSTGWNSPLHF	TGTGCCAGCAGTTCGACAGGGTGGAATTCACCCCTCCACTTT
TRBD2	TRBV4-1	NA	TRBJ2-7	CASSQVASGGSYEQYF	TGCGCCAGCAGCCAAGTGGCTAGCGGGGGTTCCTACGAGCAGTACTTC
NA	TRBV6-9	NA	TRBJ1-1	CASTPLYTEAFF	TGTGCCAGCACCCCCTTATACACTGAAGCTTTCTTT
TRBD2	TRBV18	NA	TRBJ2-1	CASSPLAGMDEQFF	TGTGCCAGCTCACCTCTAGCGGGTATGGATGAGCAGTTCTTC
TRBD1	TRBV24-1	NA	TRBJ2-5	CATSDEGAETQYF	TGTGCCACCAGTGATGAGGGGGCAGAGACCCAGTACTTC
NA	TRBV7-9	NA	TRBJ2-5	CASIHGEETQYF	TGTGCCAGCATCCACGGGGAGGAGACCCAGTACTTC
NA	TRBV21-1	NA	TRBJ1-5	CATLHGQGSSNQPQHF	TGTGCCACCCTACATGGACAGGGGAGCAGCAATCAGCCCCAGCATTTT
TRBD2	TRBV7-2	NA	TRBJ2-2	CASSRSGAENTGELFF	TGTGCCAGCAGCCGTAGCGGGGCGGAGAACACCGGGGAGCTGTTTTTT
NA	TRBV5-1	NA	TRBJ1-1	CASSLYMNTEAFF	TGCGCCAGCAGCTTGTACATGAACACTGAAGCTTTCTTT
NA	TRBV4-2	NA	TRBJ1-4	CASSQEGGGGEKLFF	TGTGCCAGCAGCCAAGAAGGGGGGGGCGGTGAAAAACTGTTTTTT
NA	TRBV12-3/TRBV12-4	NA	TRBJ1-1	CASSPGWNTEAFF	TGTGCCAGCAGTCCGGGGTGGAACACTGAAGCTTTCTTT
NA	TRBV5-1	NA	TRBJ1-1	CASSMNTAAQTEAFF	TGCGCCAGCAGCATGAACACAGCGGCACAGACTGAAGCTTTCTTT
TRBD1	TRBV7-9	NA	TRBJ1-2	CASSPVDGQGRDYGYTF	TGTGCCAGCAGCCCAGTAGACGGACAGGGGCGCGACTATGGCTACACCTTC
NA	TRBV7-2	NA	TRBJ1-6	CASSLKQDNSPLHF	TGTGCCAGCAGCTTAAAACAGGATAATTCACCCCTCCACTTT
NA	TRBV7-2	NA	TRBJ2-7	CASSLVVGGTVDYEQYF	TGTGCCAGCAGCTTAGTAGTTGGGGGGACGGTGGACTACGAGCAGTACTTC
NA	TRBV2	NA	TRBJ2-3	CASSEQFTDTQYF	TGTGCCAGCAGTGAACAATTCACAGATACGCAGTATTTT
NA	TRBV11-2	NA	TRBJ1-3	CASSRQRNTIYF	TGTGCCAGCAGCCGACAGCGAAACACCATATATTTT
TRBD1	TRBV15	NA	TRBJ1-2	CATSTKLTGGAGGYTF	TGTGCCACCAGCACCAAATTAACAGGGGGCGCGGGTGGCTACACCTTC
TRBD1	TRBV7-2	NA	TRBJ1-5	CASSLTGMGQPQHF	TGTGCCAGCAGCTTGACAGGGATGGGCCAGCCCCAGCATTTT
NA	TRBV19	NA	TRBJ1-5	CAAKGGVANQPQHF	TGTGCCGCTAAGGGGGGGGTGGCAAATCAGCCCCAGCATTTT
NA	TRBV7-2	NA	TRBJ2-7	CASSLDLRAYEQYF	TGTGCCAGCAGCTTGGATTTACGGGCCTACGAGCAGTACTTC
TRBD1	TRBV27	few	TRBJ2-3	CASSFRGQGMLADTQYF	TGTGCCAGCAGTTTCCGAGGACAGGGAATGTTGGCAGATACGCAGTATTTT
TRBD1	TRBV7-2	NA	TRBJ2-2	CASSSQGGGTGELFF	TGTGCCAGCAGCTCACAGGGGGGAGGAACCGGGGAGCTGTTTTTT
NA	TRBV5-5	NA	TRBJ1-4	CASSSLGRGTTNEKLFF	TGTGCCAGCAGCTCCCTGGGGCGAGGTACAACTAATGAAAAACTGTTTTTT
NA	TRBV29-1	NA	TRBJ1-1	CSVDFARGAFF	TGCAGCGTTGATTTCGCCCGGGGAGCTTTCTTT
TRBD1	TRBV9	NA	TRBJ2-2	CASSPRTGGNTGELFF	TGTGCCAGCAGCCCCAGGACAGGGGGAAACACCGGGGAGCTGTTTTTT
TRBD2	TRBV24-1	few	TRBJ2-1	CATSDGGGFSYNEQFF	TGTGCCACCAGTGACGGGGGGGGGTTCTCCTACAATGAGCAGTTCTTC
NA	TRBV19	NA	TRBJ1-2	CASSIDGRNYGYTF	TGTGCCAGTAGTATAGACGGTCGAAACTATGGCTACACCTTC
NA	TRBV9	NA	TRBJ1-1	CASSAPVRDMNTEAFF	TGTGCCAGCAGCGCCCCTGTGAGGGACATGAACACTGAAGCTTTCTTT
TRBD1	TRBV19	NA	TRBJ1-4	CASSIRDRNEKLFF	TGTGCCAGTAGTATCCGGGACAGGAATGAAAAACTGTTTTTT
TRBD1	TRBV18	NA	TRBJ1-5	CASSPGTGGYQPQHF	TGTGCCAGCTCACCCGGGACAGGGGGGTATCAGCCCCAGCATTTT
NA	TRBV3-1/TRBV3-2	NA	TRBJ1-2	CASSQDWQIGYTF	TGTGCCAGCAGCCAAGATTGGCAGATTGGCTACACCTTC
NA	TRBV6-2/TRBV6-3	NA	TRBJ1-1	CASSYSRGFGTEAFF	TGTGCCAGCAGTTACTCGAGAGGGTTTGGCACTGAAGCTTTCTTT
TRBD1	TRBV28	NA	TRBJ1-5	CASTLRDSYSNQPQHF	TGTGCCAGCACCTTAAGGGACAGCTATAGCAATCAGCCCCAGCATTTT
TRBD1	TRBV3-1/TRBV3-2	NA	TRBJ2-7	CASSRPGTGLHEQYF	TGTGCCAGCAGCCGTCCCGGGACAGGGCTCCACGAGCAGTACTTC
TRBD1	TRBV3-1/TRBV3-2	NA	TRBJ2-3	CASSHPGTGVFDTQYF	TGTGCCAGCAGCCATCCCGGGACAGGGGTTTTCGATACGCAGTATTTT
NA	TRBV18	NA	TRBJ1-2	CASSPGTRGGYTF	TGTGCCAGCTCACCGGGTACAAGAGGTGGCTACACCTTC
TRBD1	TRBV18	NA	TRBJ1-1	CASSPETGGAEAFF	TGTGCCAGCTCACCAGAAACAGGGGGTGCAGAAGCTTTCTTT
TRBD1	TRBV7-2	NA	TRBJ2-7	CASSLAGTAVYEQYF	TGTGCCAGCAGCTTAGCGGGGACAGCTGTCTACGAGCAGTACTTC